Included here is one TCR beta chain sequence, with context. Sequence at one end of the junction differs from germline and may be a read error. The data stem from a study of T cell changes during pregnancy in multiple sclerosis. TCRdb's table, derived via immunoSEQ multiplex PCR, lists solely in-frame clones and lacks some. The repertoire consists of roughly 60,000 clones, with 90% occurring once and the leading ten covering more than 2%. CDR1 SSHAT and CDR2 FNYEAQ come from the germline V gene (reference sequence). The CDR3 spans 14 residues. This sequence was found in a female donor in good health, enrolled as a control in a pregnancy study. The V and J genes are TRBV7-7 and TRBJ2-5; perhaps TRBD2 as D (6 bases). Specimen: peripheral blood, collected in the second trimester of pregnancy. The CDR3 region is CASSLAVAEETQYF. The CDR3 region has the DNA TGTGCTAGCAGCTTAGCGGTAGCGGAAGAGACCCAGTACTTC.